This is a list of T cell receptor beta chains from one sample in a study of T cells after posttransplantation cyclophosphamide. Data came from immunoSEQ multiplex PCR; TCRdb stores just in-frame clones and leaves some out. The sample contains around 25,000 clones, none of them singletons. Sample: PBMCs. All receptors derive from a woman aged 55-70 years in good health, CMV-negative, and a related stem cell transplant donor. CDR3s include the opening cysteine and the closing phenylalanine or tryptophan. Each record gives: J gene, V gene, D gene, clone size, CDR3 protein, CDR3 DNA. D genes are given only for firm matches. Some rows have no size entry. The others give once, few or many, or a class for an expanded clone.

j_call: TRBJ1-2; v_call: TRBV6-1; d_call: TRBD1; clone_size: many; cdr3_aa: CASSRDSAAYTF; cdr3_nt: TGTGCCAGCAGTAGGGACAGCGCTGCCTACACCTTC
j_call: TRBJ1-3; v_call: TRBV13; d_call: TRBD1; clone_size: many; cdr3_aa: CASSLVGQLAGNTIYF; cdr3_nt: TGTGCCAGCAGCTTAGTGGGACAGTTGGCTGGAAACACCATATATTTT
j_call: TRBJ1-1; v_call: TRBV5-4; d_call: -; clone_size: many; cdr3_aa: CASSLQGGGTEAFF; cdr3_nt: TGTGCCAGCAGCTTGCAGGGAGGAGGGACTGAAGCTTTCTTT
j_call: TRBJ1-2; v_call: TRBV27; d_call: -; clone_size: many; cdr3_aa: CASSFTAHYGYTF; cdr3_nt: TGTGCCAGCAGTTTTACTGCCCACTATGGCTACACCTTC
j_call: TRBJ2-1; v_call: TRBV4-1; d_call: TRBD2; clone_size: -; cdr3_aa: CASSQSSGGYSYNEQFF; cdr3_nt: TGCGCCAGCAGCCAAAGTAGCGGGGGCTATTCCTACAATGAGCAGTTCTTC
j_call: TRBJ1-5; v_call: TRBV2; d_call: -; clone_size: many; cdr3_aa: CASLGGSNQPQHF; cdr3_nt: TGTGCCAGCTTGGGGGGGAGCAATCAGCCCCAGCATTTT
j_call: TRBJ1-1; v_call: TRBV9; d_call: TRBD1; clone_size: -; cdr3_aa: CASSIRTGQDSEAFF; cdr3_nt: TGTGCCAGCAGCATTCGGACAGGTCAGGACTCTGAAGCTTTCTTT
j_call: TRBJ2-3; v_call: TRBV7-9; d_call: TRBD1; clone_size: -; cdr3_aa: CASSLEQGQTDTQYF; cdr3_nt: TGTGCCAGCAGCTTGGAACAGGGGCAAACAGATACGCAGTATTTT
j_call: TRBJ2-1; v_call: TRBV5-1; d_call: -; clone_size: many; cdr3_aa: CASSLAEVATYNEQFF; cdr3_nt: TGCGCCAGCAGCTTGGCCGAGGTTGCAACCTACAATGAGCAGTTCTTC
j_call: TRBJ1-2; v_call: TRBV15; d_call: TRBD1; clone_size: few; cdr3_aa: CATSGGTGFSYTF; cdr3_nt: TGTGCCACCAGCGGCGGGACAGGATTTAGCTACACCTTC
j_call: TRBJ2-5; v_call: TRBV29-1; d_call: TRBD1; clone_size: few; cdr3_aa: CSVTGTDGETQYF; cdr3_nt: TGCAGCGTTACCGGGACAGACGGAGAGACCCAGTACTTC
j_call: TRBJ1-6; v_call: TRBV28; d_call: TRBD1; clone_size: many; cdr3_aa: CASSRGTENSPLHF; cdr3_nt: TGTGCCAGCAGCCGCGGGACAGAGAATTCACCCCTCCACTTT
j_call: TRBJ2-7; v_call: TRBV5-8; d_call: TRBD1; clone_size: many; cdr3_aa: CASSSWLFGTGAYEQYF; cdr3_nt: TGTGCCAGCAGCTCCTGGCTTTTTGGGACAGGAGCCTACGAGCAGTACTTC
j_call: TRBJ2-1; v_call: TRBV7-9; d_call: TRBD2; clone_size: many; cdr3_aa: CASSLGSGLAGNEQFF; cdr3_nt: TGTGCCAGCAGCTTAGGGTCCGGACTAGCGGGGAATGAGCAGTTCTTC
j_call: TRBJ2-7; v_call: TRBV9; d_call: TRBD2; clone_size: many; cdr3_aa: CASSAGGTFYEQYF; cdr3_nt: TGTGCCAGCAGCGCGGGGGGTACCTTCTACGAGCAGTACTTC
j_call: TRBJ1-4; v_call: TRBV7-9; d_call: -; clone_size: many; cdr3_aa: CASSPPQGLNEKLFF; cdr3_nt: TGTGCCAGCAGCCCTCCCCAGGGGCTTAATGAAAAACTGTTTTTT
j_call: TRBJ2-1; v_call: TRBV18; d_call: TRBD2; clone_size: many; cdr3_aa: CASSPTSGRIYEQFF; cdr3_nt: TGTGCCAGCTCCCCAACTAGCGGGAGAATCTATGAGCAGTTCTTC
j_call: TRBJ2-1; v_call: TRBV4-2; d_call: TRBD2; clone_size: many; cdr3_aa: CASSQDSERGNNEQFF; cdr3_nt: TGTGCCAGCAGCCAAGATTCAGAGCGGGGAAACAATGAGCAGTTCTTC
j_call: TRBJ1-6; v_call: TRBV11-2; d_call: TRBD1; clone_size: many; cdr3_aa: CASSLGQGRNSPLHF; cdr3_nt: TGTGCCAGCAGCCTCGGACAGGGGCGGAATTCACCCCTCCACTTT
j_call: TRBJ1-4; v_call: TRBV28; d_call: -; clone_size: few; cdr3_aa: CASSYEGREKLFF; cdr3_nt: TGTGCCAGCAGTTACGAGGGCCGCGAAAAACTGTTTTTT
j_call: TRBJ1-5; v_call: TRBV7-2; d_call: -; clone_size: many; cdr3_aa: CASSVRDQPQHF; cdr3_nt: TGTGCCAGCAGCGTCAGGGATCAGCCCCAGCATTTT
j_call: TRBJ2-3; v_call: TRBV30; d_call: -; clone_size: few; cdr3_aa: CAWSVSGDTQYF; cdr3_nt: TGTGCCTGGAGTGTCAGCGGGGATACGCAGTATTTT
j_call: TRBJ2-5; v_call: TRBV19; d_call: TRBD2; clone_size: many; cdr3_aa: CASGTSGIRKTQYF; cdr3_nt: TGTGCCAGTGGGACTAGCGGGATAAGAAAGACCCAGTACTTC
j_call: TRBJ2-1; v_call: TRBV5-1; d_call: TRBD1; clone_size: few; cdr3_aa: CASSLEGQIYNEQFF; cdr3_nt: TGCGCCAGCAGCTTGGAGGGACAGATCTACAATGAGCAGTTCTTC
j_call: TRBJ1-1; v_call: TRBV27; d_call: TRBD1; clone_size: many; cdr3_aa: CASSTDRGLVPTEAFF; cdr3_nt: TGTGCCAGCAGTACCGACAGGGGATTGGTTCCCACTGAAGCTTTCTTT
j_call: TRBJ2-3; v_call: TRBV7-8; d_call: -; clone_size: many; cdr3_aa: CASSLSMVGAGSDTQYF; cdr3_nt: TGTGCCAGCAGCTTATCTATGGTGGGAGCTGGGTCAGATACGCAGTATTTT
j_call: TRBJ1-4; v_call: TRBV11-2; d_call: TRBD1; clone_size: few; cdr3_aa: CASSSLPPGTGVEKLFF; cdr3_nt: TGTGCCAGCAGCTCCCTCCCGCCCGGGACAGGGGTTGAAAAACTGTTTTTT
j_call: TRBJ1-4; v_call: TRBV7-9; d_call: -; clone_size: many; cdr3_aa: CASSILGGSNEKLFF; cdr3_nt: TGTGCCAGCAGCATTCTGGGGGGGTCTAATGAAAAACTGTTTTTT
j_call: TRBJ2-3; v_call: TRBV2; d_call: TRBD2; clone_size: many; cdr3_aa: CASSEGLAGGGFTDTQYF; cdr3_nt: TGTGCCAGCAGTGAGGGACTAGCGGGGGGTGGATTCACAGATACGCAGTATTTT
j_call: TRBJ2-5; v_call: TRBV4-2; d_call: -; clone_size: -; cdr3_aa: CASSQLQGGETQYF; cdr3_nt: TGTGCCAGCAGCCAGCTTCAGGGTGGGGAGACCCAGTACTTC
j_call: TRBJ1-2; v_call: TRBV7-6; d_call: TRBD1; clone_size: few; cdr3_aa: CASSLGQGNYGYTF; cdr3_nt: TGTGCCAGCAGCTTGGGACAGGGGAACTATGGCTACACCTTC
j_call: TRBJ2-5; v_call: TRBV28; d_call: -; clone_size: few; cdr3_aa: CASGRLVHRTNQETQYF; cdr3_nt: TGTGCCAGCGGGAGACTAGTCCATAGAACCAACCAAGAGACCCAGTACTTC
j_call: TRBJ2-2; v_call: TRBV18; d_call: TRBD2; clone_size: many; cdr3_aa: CASSPRTSRIGELFF; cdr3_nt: TGTGCCAGCTCACCCAGGACTAGTCGTATCGGGGAGCTGTTTTTT
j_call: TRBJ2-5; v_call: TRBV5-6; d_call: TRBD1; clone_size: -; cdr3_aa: CASSHKGQGQETQYF; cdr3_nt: TGTGCCAGCAGCCACAAGGGACAGGGTCAGGAGACCCAGTACTTC
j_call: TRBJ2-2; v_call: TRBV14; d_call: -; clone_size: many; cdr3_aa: CASSQVGGDSYTGELFF; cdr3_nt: TGTGCCAGCAGCCAAGTGGGGGGAGACAGTTACACCGGGGAGCTGTTTTTT
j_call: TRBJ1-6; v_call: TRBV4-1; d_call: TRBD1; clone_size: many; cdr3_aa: CASSQDLGQGLPLHF; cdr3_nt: TGCGCCAGCAGCCAAGATTTGGGACAGGGGTTACCCCTCCACTTT
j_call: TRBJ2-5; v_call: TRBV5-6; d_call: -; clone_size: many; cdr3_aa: CASSSLAAQTQYF; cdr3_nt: TGTGCCAGCAGCTCTCTGGCGGCCCAGACCCAGTACTTC
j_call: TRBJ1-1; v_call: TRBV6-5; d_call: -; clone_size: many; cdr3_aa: CASRQASTYTEAFF; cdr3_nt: TGTGCCAGCAGACAGGCATCGACCTACACTGAAGCTTTCTTT
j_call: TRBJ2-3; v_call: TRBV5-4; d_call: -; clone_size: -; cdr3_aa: CASSLDGTQNTDTQYF; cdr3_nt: TGTGCCAGCAGCTTGGACGGAACACAGAACACAGATACGCAGTATTTT
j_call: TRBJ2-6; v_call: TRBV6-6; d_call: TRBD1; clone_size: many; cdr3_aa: CASSPQTGGANVLTF; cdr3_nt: TGTGCCAGCAGTCCCCAGACAGGGGGGGCCAACGTCCTGACTTTC
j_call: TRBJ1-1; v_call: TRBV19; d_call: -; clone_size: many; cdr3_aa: CASSIDPGGRRAFF; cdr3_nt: TGTGCCAGTAGTATAGATCCCGGAGGGCGGAGAGCTTTCTTT
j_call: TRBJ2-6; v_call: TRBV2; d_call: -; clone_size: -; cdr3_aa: CASVRLRSGANVLTF; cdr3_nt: TGTGCCAGTGTCCGACTGCGCTCTGGGGCCAACGTCCTGACTTTC
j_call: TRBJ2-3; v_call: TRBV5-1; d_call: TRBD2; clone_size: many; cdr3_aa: CASRQGRGLAGGSTDTQYF; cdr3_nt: TGCGCCAGCAGACAGGGCCGTGGACTAGCGGGGGGGAGCACAGATACGCAGTATTTT
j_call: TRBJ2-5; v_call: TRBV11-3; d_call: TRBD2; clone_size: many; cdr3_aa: CASSLGSREGETQYF; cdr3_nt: TGTGCCAGCAGCCTTGGGTCCAGGGAGGGAGAGACCCAGTACTTC
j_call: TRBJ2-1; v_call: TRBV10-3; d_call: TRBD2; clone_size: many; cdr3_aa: CAISAGLGYNEQFF; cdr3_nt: TGTGCCATCAGTGCCGGACTAGGCTACAATGAGCAGTTCTTC
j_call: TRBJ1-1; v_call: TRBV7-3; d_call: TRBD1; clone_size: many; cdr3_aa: CASSPTGTGPGSEAFF; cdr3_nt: TGTGCCAGCAGCCCAACCGGGACAGGCCCCGGCTCTGAAGCTTTCTTT
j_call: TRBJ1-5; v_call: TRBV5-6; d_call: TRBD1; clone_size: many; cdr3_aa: CASSRDRGNQPQHF; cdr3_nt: TGTGCCAGCAGCCGTGACAGGGGAAATCAGCCCCAGCATTTT
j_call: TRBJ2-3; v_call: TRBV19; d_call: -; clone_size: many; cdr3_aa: CASSIGALGTDTQYF; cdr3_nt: TGTGCCAGTAGTATAGGGGCCCTTGGGACAGATACGCAGTATTTT
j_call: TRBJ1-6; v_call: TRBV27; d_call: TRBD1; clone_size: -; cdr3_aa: CASSITGQGNSPLHF; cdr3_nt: TGTGCCAGCAGCATCACGGGACAGGGTAATTCACCCCTCCACTTT
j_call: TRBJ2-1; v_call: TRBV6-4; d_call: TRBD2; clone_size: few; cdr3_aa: CASSSTGTSGSNEQFF; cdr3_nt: TGTGCCAGCAGTTCCACCGGGACTAGCGGGAGTAATGAGCAGTTCTTC
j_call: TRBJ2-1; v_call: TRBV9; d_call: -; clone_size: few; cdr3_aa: CASSVGSVEQFF; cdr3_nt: TGTGCCAGCAGCGTAGGATCGGTAGAGCAGTTCTTC
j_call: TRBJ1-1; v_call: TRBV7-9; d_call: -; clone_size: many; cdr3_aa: CASSETGRYTEAFF; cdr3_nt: TGTGCCAGCAGCGAAACAGGCAGGTACACTGAAGCTTTCTTT
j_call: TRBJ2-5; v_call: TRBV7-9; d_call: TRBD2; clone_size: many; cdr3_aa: CASSSPGLAPQETQYF; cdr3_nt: TGTGCCAGCAGCTCTCCGGGACTAGCACCCCAAGAGACCCAGTACTTC
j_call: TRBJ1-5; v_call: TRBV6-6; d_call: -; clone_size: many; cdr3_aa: CASLGGDSYQPQHF; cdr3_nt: TGTGCCAGCCTCGGGGGAGACAGCTATCAGCCCCAGCATTTT
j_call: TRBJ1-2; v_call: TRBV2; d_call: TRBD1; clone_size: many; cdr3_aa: CASSEAGQSYGYTF; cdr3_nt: TGTGCCAGCAGTGAAGCGGGACAGAGTTATGGCTACACCTTC